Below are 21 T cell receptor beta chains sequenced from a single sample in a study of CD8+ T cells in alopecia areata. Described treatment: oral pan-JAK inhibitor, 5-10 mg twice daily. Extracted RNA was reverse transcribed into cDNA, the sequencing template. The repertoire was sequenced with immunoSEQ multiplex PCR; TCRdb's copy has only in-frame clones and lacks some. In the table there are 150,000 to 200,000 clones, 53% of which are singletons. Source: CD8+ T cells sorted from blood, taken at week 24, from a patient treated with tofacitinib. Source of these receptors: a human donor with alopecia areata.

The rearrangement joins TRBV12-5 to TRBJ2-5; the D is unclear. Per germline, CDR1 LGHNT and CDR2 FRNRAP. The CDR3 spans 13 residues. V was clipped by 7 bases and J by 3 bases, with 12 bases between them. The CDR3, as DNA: TGTGCTAGTGCTAGTTTTAACGAAGAGACCCAGTACTTC. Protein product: CASASFNEETQYF.

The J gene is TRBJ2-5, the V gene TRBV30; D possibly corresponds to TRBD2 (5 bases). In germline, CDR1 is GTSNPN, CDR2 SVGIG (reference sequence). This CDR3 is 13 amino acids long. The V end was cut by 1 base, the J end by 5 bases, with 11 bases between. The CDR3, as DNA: TGTGCCTGGAGTGGAACCGGGAAGGAGACCCAGTACTTC. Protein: CAWSGTGKETQYF.

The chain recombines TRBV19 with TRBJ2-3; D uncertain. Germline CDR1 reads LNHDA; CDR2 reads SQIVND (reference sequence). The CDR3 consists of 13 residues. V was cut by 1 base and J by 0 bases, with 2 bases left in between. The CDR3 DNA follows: TGTGCCAGTAGTATAGGCAGCACAGATACGCAGTATTTT. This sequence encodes CASSIGSTDTQYF.

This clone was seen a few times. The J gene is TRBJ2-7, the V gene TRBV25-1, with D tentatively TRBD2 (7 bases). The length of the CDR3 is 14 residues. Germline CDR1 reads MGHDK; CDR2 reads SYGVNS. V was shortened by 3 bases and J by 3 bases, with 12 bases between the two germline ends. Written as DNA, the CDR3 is TGTGCCAGCAGTGACCCAGGGGAGGGCTACGAGCAGTACTTC. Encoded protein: CASSDPGEGYEQYF.

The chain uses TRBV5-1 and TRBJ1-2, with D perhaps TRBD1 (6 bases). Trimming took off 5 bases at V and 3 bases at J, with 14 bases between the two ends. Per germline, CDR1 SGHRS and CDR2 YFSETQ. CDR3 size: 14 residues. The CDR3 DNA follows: TGCGCCAGCAGACCTCCAGGGGCCGACTATGGCTACACCTTC. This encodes CASRPPGADYGYTF.

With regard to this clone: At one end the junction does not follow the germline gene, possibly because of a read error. CDR3 protein: CASSLEGSGPPAF. CDR3 bases: TGTGCCAGCAGCTTAGAGGGGTCGGGGCCCCCCGCCTTC. V and J are TRBV11-2 and TRBJ1-2; D perhaps matches TRBD1 (5 bases). The CDR3 totals 13 residues. Germline V gives CDR1 SGHAT, CDR2 FQNNGV.

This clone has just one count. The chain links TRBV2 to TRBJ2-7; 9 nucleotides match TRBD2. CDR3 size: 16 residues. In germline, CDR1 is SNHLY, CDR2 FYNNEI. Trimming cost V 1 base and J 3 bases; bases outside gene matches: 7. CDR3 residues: CASSEVPTSGLYEQYF. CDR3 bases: TGTGCCAGCAGTGAAGTGCCGACTAGCGGCCTCTACGAGCAGTACTTC.

The CDR3 is CASSLETGTEAFF. The CDR3 DNA follows: TGTGCCAGCAGCTTGGAGACAGGGACTGAAGCTTTCTTT. V usage is TRBV5-4 and J usage is TRBJ1-1; 7 bases match TRBD1. CDR1 and CDR2 (germline): SGHNT, YYREEE (reference sequence). The CDR3 totals 13 residues. With V trimmed by 0 bases and J by 5 bases, 1 base remained unmatched.

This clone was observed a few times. CDR3 in amino acids: CASSQTGQGRPDTQYF. The CDR3 DNA follows: TGTGCCAGCAGTCAGACGGGACAGGGCCGGCCAGATACGCAGTATTTT. The chain recombines TRBV27 with TRBJ2-3; 9 nucleotides line up with TRBD1. J gave up 4 bases and V 5 bases, and 10 bases lay outside the gene matches. CDR1 and CDR2 from the germline V gene are MNHEY and SMNVEV (reference sequence). The CDR3 totals 16 residues.

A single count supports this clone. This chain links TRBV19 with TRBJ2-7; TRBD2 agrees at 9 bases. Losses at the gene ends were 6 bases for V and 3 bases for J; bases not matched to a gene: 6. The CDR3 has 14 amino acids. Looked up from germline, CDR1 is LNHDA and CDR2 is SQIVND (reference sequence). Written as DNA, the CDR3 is TGTGCCAGTAGCAAGCGGGGGGAATACTACGAGCAGTACTTC. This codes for CASSKRGEYYEQYF.

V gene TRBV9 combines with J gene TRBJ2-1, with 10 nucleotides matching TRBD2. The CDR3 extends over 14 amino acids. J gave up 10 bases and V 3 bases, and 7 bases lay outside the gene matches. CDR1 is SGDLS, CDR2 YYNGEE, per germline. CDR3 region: CASSGTSGGTEQFF. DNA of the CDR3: TGTGCCAGCAGCGGGACTAGCGGCGGTACGGAGCAGTTCTTC.

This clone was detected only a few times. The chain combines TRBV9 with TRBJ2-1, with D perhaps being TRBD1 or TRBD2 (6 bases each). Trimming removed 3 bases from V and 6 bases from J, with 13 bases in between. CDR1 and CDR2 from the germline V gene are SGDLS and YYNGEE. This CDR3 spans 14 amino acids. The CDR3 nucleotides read TGTGCCAGCAGCGGGGGGGCCCGCGGCAATGAGCAGTTCTTC. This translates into CASSGGARGNEQFF.

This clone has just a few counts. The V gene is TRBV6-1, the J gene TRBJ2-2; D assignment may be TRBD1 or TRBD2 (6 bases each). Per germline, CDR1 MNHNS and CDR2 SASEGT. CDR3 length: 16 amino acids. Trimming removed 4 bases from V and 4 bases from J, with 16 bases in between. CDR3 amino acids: CASSAHMGGRTGELFF. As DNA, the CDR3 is TGTGCCAGCAGTGCACACATGGGGGGCCGCACCGGGGAGCTGTTTTTT.

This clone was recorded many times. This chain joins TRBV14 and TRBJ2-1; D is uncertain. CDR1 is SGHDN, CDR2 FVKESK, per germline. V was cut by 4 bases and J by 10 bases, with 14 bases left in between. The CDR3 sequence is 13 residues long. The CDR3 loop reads CASSLESPWEQFF. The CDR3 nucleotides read TGTGCCAGCAGCCTCGAATCCCCTTGGGAGCAGTTCTTC.

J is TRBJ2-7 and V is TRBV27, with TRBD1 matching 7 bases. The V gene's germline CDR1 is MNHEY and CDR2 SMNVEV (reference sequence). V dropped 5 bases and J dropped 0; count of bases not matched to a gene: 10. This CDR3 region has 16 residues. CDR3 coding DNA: TGTGCCAGCAGTAAAGTTCCGGGACAGTTCTCCTACGAGCAGTACTTC. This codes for CASSKVPGQFSYEQYF.

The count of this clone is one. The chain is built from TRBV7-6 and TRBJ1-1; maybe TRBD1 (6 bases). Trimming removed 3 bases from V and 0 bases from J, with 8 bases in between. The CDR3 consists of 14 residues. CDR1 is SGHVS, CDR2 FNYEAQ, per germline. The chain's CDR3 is CASSFGGLNTEAFF. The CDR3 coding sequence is TGTGCCAGCAGCTTCGGGGGGCTGAACACTGAAGCTTTCTTT.

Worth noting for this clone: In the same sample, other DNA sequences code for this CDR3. CDR3 in amino acids: CASSISGGAYNEQFF. CDR3 DNA: TGTGCCAGTAGTATAAGCGGGGGGGCCTACAATGAGCAGTTCTTC. The gene calls are TRBV19 and TRBJ2-1, with 10 nucleotides matching TRBD2. Unmatched junction bases numbered 0, after V lost 2 bases and J lost 2 bases. CDR1 is LNHDA and CDR2 is SQIVND in the germline V gene (reference sequence). This CDR3 has 15 amino acids.

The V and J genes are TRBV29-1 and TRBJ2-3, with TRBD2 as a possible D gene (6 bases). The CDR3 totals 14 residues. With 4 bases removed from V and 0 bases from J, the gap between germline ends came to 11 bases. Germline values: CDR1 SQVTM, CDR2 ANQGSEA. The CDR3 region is CSVVRGTSTDTQYF. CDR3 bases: TGCAGCGTTGTTAGAGGGACTAGCACAGATACGCAGTATTTT.

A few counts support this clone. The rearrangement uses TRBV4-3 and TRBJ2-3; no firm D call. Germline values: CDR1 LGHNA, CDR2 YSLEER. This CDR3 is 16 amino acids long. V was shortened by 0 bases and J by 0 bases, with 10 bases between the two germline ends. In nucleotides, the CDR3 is TGCGCCAGCAGCCAAGAGTACAGCGCTAGCACAGATACGCAGTATTTT. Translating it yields CASSQEYSASTDTQYF.

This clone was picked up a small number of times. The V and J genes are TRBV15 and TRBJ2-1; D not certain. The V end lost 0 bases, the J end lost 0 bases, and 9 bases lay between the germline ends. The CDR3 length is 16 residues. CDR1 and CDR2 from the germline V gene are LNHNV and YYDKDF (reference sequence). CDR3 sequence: CATSREVMDSYNEQFF. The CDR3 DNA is TGTGCCACCAGCAGAGAGGTCATGGACTCCTACAATGAGCAGTTCTTC.

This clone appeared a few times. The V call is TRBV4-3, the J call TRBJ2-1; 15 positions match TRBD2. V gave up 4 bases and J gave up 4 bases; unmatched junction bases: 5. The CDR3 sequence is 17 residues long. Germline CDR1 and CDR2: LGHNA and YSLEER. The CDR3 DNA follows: TGCGCCAGCAGCCCGGGACTAGCGGGGGGCTTTTACAATGAGCAGTTCTTC. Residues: CASSPGLAGGFYNEQFF.